This T cell receptor beta chain was documented in a study of response to subunit inactivated influenza vaccine (dated by TCRdb to the late 2010s). Broadly, across the study: Deep quantitative T cell receptor repertoire profiling was used in the study to track responses to a trivalent subunit inactivated influenza vaccine.

This clonotype has just a few counts. Its antigen is not yet known. Qualities for individual bases were not recorded, and no much larger clone is one base off. What the study reported, not specific to this receptor: The authors suggested that each seasonal influenza vaccination may recruit only a limited number of new T cells.

The library was produced with RT-PCR. TCRdb lists the instrument as Illumina HiSeq 2500. Using fastp trimming at Q25 and MiXCR clonotype assembly, TCRdb reanalyzed the public sequencing data and kept in-frame beta chains. All rows with the same CDR3 protein become a single entry with the most common DNA and genes. In all, the sample holds approximately 730,000 distinct CDR3 sequences, and more than 11% of those were seen once. The ten largest clones add up to 6% to 7% of the sample. The CDR3 contains 15 residues, cysteine and phenylalanine counted. The entry retains the CDR3 DNA only, 45 bases that are in frame from base 1. V is shortened by 0 bases, J by 2 bases, and the region joining them spans 11 bases. The germline V gene provides CDR1 LGHNA and CDR2 YSLEER.

The rearranged chain carries TRBV4-3 and TRBJ2-7, with the D assignment possibly TRBD1 or TRBD2, given 6 matching bases for each. This clonotype originated in a man aged 45-65 years who received an inactivated influenza vaccine. Donor details come from another sample of the same person, matched by shared clones. This specimen was PBMCs from blood, taken less than 15 days before vaccination. In nucleotides, the sequence is TGCGCCAGCAGCCAAGATTGGGGGGCCACCTACGAGCAGTACTTC. It translates to CASSQDWGATYEQYF.